This is a list of T cell receptor beta chains from one sample in a study of patients and donors after allogeneic stem cell transplantation. From the RT-PCR reads, TCRdb called clonotypes with MiXCR, one entry per CDR3 protein. The data hold about 100,000 distinct CDR3 sequences, with roughly 35% observed a single time. The sample comprised blood, either unsorted or a sorted T cell fraction (not recorded which). These receptors were taken from a human donor who was either an allogeneic HSCT recipient or a stem cell or donor lymphocyte infusion donor (not recorded which). It is not recorded whose cells these are; they may come from a transplant donor. CDR3s include the opening cysteine and the closing phenylalanine or tryptophan. A D gene is named only where the DNA matches it firmly. Size values are once, few and many counts, or a class for expanded clones, and some rows have none.

length	D	size	V	J	DNA	CDR3
12	TRBD1	few	TRBV27	TRBJ1-1	TGTGCCAGCAGTCCCTCGACAGGGCACGCTTTCTTT	CASSPSTGHAFF
13	-	many	TRBV7-2	TRBJ1-1	TGTGCCAGCAGCTTTCGCACAGGGTGGGAGGCTTTCTTT	CASSFRTGWEAFF
12	-	-	TRBV12-3/TRBV12-4	TRBJ2-5	TGTGCCAGTGCTGGGGACCTTGAGACCCAGTACTTC	CASAGDLETQYF
13	TRBD1	-	TRBV7-2	TRBJ1-2	TGTGCCAGCAGTCCCGACAGGGAGAGGAGCTACACCTTC	CASSPDRERSYTF
10	-	-	TRBV29-1	TRBJ2-5	TGCAGCGTAGAATGGGAGACCCAGTACTTC	CSVEWETQYF
15	-	-	TRBV29-1	TRBJ2-7	TGCAGCGTTGCTCTGGCTAGCTACAAGGGCTACGAGCAGTACTTC	CSVALASYKGYEQYF
14	TRBD1	many	TRBV12-3/TRBV12-4	TRBJ1-2	TGTGCCAGCACATCTTCAGGGGACAGAAGCGGCTACACCTTC	CASTSSGDRSGYTF
13	-	-	TRBV6-2/TRBV6-3	TRBJ1-1	TGTGCCAGCACCTATGGACGGAACACTGAAGCTTTCTTT	CASTYGRNTEAFF
14	TRBD2	-	TRBV7-9	TRBJ2-7	TGTGCCAGCAGCTTATCCGGGACTAGCTACGAGCAGTACTTC	CASSLSGTSYEQYF
14	-	few	TRBV12-3/TRBV12-4	TRBJ2-3	TGTGCCAGCAGTTTACAGGTTACGGCAGATACGCAGTATTTT	CASSLQVTADTQYF
12	-	-	TRBV23-1	TRBJ1-4	TGCGCCAGCAGTCAACAGGGGAAAAAACTGTTTTTT	CASSQQGKKLFF
13	-	few	TRBV18	TRBJ1-5	TGTGCCAGCTCACCACCGGGGAGGCAGCCCCAGCATTTT	CASSPPGRQPQHF
15	-	many	TRBV12-3/TRBV12-4	TRBJ1-2	TGTGCCAGCAGTCCTCAGGGAAACAGCAACTATGGCTACACCTTC	CASSPQGNSNYGYTF
16	-	-	TRBV7-9	TRBJ2-2	TGTGCCAGCAGCTTAGCGTCCCCCACGAACACCGGGGAGCTGTTTTTT	CASSLASPTNTGELFF
14	-	-	TRBV5-1	TRBJ2-2	TGCGCCAGCAGCGTAGAAGGGAGCACCGGGGAGCTGTTTTTT	CASSVEGSTGELFF
14	-	few	TRBV6-6	TRBJ2-1	TGTGCCAGCAGTTTCCGGTCTATTCGGGATGAGCAGTTCTTC	CASSFRSIRDEQFF
15	TRBD2	-	TRBV25-1	TRBJ2-3	TGTGCCAGCAGTGTAGCGGGAGGGCCGGCAGATACGCAGTATTTT	CASSVAGGPADTQYF
14	-	few	TRBV30	TRBJ1-5	TGTGCCTGGAAAGGACCTAGCCTCAATCAGCCCCAGCATTTT	CAWKGPSLNQPQHF
17	-	few	TRBV7-2	TRBJ2-1	TGTGCCAGCAGCTTATTAGATTGGGTCAGCTCCTACAATGAGCAGTTCTTC	CASSLLDWVSSYNEQFF
18	-	-	TRBV5-5	TRBJ1-3	TGTGCCAGCAGCTTGGAGCAAAAAGAAAGGAGCTCTGGAAACACCATATATTTT	CASSLEQKERSSGNTIYF
15	-	few	TRBV29-1	TRBJ2-5	TGCAGCGTTGAAGATGGGCAGGCGTCCCAAGAGACCCAGTACTTC	CSVEDGQASQETQYF
14	-	-	TRBV20-1	TRBJ2-3	TGCAGTGCTAGCGGAACGGCTAGCACAGATACGCAGTATTTT	CSASGTASTDTQYF
16	-	few	TRBV6-5	TRBJ2-1	TGTGCCAGCACCCGGCCGGGAACTAGAGGATACAATGAGCAGTTCTTC	CASTRPGTRGYNEQFF
15	TRBD2	-	TRBV4-3	TRBJ2-7	TGCGCCAGCAGCCAAATGCTAGCGGGGATCTACGAGCAGTACTTC	CASSQMLAGIYEQYF
12	-	medium-sized	TRBV4-2	TRBJ1-5	TGTGCCAGCAGCCAAGCCAATCAGCCCCAGCATTTT	CASSQANQPQHF
14	-	-	TRBV7-2	TRBJ1-6	TGTGCCAGCAGCTTGGGGATAACTAATTCACCCCTCCACTTT	CASSLGITNSPLHF
15	-	many	TRBV12-3/TRBV12-4	TRBJ1-2	TGTGCCAGCAGTACCGGGACAAAAGGTCTCTATGGCTACACCTTC	CASSTGTKGLYGYTF
15	-	few	TRBV20-1	TRBJ1-2	TGCAGTGCTAGGGGGTGGACCGGGCTTAACTATGGCTACACCTTC	CSARGWTGLNYGYTF
14	-	-	TRBV27	TRBJ1-6	TGTGCCAGCAGTTCGGGCCCGCCTCTGTCACCCCTCCACTTT	CASSSGPPLSPLHF
15	-	few	TRBV9	TRBJ1-5	TGTGCCAGCAGCCCCCGAGGGTCTCTCAATCAGCCCCAGCATTTT	CASSPRGSLNQPQHF
16	-	many	TRBV27	TRBJ1-1	TGTGCCAGCAGCAAGGGTCGAGGGAGCCGCGTCACTGAAGCTTTCTTT	CASSKGRGSRVTEAFF
14	-	-	TRBV15	TRBJ2-3	TGTGCCACCCGAGGGACACTCAGCACAGATACGCAGTATTTT	CATRGTLSTDTQYF
16	-	many	TRBV7-2	TRBJ1-1	TGTGCCAGCAGCCTACAGGGCGGGGGAATGAACACTGAAGCTTTCTTT	CASSLQGGGMNTEAFF
17	TRBD2	-	TRBV4-3	TRBJ2-3	TGCGCCAGCAGCCAAGATGGGGCTAGCGGGAGAACAGATACGCAGTATTTT	CASSQDGASGRTDTQYF
14	-	few	TRBV5-6	TRBJ1-1	TGTGCCAGCAGCCCGAACAGGGTCCTGGCTGAAGCTTTCTTT	CASSPNRVLAEAFF
15	-	many	TRBV7-2	TRBJ1-5	TGTGCCAGCAGCTTAGGAGGGGATAGCAATCAGCCCCAGCATTTT	CASSLGGDSNQPQHF
14	-	many	TRBV5-1	TRBJ1-1	TGCGCCAGCAGCCAGAGGCAGGGGAACACTGAAGCTTTCTTT	CASSQRQGNTEAFF
14	-	once	TRBV7-9	TRBJ2-3	TGTGCCAGCAGCCCCATTGGAGGGGGGGATACGCAGTATTTT	CASSPIGGGDTQYF
15	-	-	TRBV12-3/TRBV12-4	TRBJ2-3	TGTGCCAGCAGCACCCTCCGAGGGGAGAGAGATACGCAGTATTTT	CASSTLRGERDTQYF
14	TRBD1	few	TRBV7-9	TRBJ1-2	TGTGCCAGCAGCTTGGACAGGGGTATTCATGGCTACACCTTC	CASSLDRGIHGYTF
15	TRBD2	-	TRBV27	TRBJ2-5	TGTGCCAGCAGGGGGATGGGACTAGCGGAAGAGACCCAGTACTTC	CASRGMGLAEETQYF
14	TRBD1	many	TRBV6-1	TRBJ1-5	TGTGCCAGCAGTTCGACAGGGCAGAGTCAGCCCCAGCATTTT	CASSSTGQSQPQHF
13	-	-	TRBV12-3/TRBV12-4	TRBJ1-2	TGTGCCAGCGCTCGGACAGCCTCTTATGGCTACACCTTC	CASARTASYGYTF
13	-	few	TRBV6-5	TRBJ2-1	TGTGCCAGCAGCGCGGGACAGAACAATGAGCAGTTCTTC	CASSAGQNNEQFF
13	-	-	TRBV4-2	TRBJ2-5	TGTGCCAGCAGCCAAGGCAGACAAGAGACCCAGTACTTC	CASSQGRQETQYF
15	TRBD1	few	TRBV6-5	TRBJ1-5	TGTGCCAGCAGTAATCGACAGGGGCAGAATCAGCCCCAGCATTTT	CASSNRQGQNQPQHF
16	TRBD2	-	TRBV4-3	TRBJ2-2	TGCGCCAGCAGCCAAGGCCTAGCGGGAAACACCGGGGAGCTGTTTTTT	CASSQGLAGNTGELFF